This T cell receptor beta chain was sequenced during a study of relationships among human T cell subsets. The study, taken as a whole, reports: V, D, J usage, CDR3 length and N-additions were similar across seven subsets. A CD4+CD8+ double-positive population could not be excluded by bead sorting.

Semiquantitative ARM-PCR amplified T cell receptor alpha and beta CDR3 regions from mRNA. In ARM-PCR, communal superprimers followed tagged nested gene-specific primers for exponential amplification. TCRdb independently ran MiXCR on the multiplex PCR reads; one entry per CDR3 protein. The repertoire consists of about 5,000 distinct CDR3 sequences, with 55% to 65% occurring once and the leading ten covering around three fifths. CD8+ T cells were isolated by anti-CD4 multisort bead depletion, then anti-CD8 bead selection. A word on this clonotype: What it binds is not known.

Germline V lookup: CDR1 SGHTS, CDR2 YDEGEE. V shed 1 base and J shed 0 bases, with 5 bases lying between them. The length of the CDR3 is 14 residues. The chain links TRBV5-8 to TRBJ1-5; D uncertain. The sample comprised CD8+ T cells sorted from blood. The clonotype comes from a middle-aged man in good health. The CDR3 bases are TGTGCCAGCAGCTTGTTCGGTAGCAATCAGCCCCAGCATTTT. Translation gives CASSLFGSNQPQHF.